This T cell receptor (beta chain) was recovered during a study of blood T cell repertoires in COVID-19. On the study more broadly: COVID-19 samples from acute and convalescent phases originated in the United States, Italy and Spain.

Enrolled through a virtual design, the participants were between roughly 18 and 90 years of age and came from some 26 US areas. Participants had their cohort set by participant-reported clinical history. TCRdb's copy holds only in-frame clones and misses some; the assay was immunoSEQ multiplex PCR. Of over 300,000 clones in the sample, nearly 90% were seen once. CDR3 length: 15 residues. V was pared by 1 base and J by 2 bases, with 3 bases of the junction left unmatched. CDR1 and CDR2 from the germline V gene are SGHAT and FQNNGV. Sequenced: PBMCs or T cells enriched from blood (not recorded which). The chain carries TRBV11-2 and TRBJ2-7, with 9 nucleotides matching TRBD1. This sequence originates from a woman in her twenties or thirties who had recovered from COVID-19. The CDR3 region has the DNA TGTGCCAGCAGCTTAGGGTGGGACAGGGCCTACGAGCAGTACTTC. Protein: CASSLGWDRAYEQYF.